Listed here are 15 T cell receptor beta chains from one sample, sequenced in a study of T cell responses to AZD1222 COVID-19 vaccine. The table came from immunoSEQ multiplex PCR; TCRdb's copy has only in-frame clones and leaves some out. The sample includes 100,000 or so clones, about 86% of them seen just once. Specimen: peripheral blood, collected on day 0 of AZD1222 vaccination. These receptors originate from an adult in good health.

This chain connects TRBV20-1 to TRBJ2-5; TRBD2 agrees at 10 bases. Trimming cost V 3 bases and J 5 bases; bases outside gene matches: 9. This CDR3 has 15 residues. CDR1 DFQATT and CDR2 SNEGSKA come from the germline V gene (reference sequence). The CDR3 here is CSASFGLAVSETQYF. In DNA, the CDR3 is TGCAGTGCTAGTTTCGGACTAGCGGTATCCGAGACCCAGTACTTC.

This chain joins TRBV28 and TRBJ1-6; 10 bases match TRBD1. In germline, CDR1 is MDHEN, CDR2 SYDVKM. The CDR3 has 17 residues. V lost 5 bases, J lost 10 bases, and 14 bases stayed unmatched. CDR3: CASSLTGTGVRRSPLHF. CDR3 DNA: TGTGCCAGCAGTCTGACCGGGACAGGGGTGAGAAGATCACCCCTCCACTTT.

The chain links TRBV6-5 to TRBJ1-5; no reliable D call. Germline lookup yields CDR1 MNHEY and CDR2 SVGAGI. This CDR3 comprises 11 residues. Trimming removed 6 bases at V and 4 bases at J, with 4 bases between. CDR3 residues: CASSFNQPQHF. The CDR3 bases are TGTGCCAGCAGCTTTAATCAGCCCCAGCATTTT.

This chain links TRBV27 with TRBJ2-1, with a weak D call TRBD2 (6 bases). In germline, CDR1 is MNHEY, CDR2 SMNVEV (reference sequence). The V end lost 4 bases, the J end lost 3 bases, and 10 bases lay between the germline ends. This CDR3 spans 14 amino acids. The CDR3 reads CASSYGGVYNEQFF. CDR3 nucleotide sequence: TGTGCCAGCAGTTATGGAGGGGTCTACAATGAGCAGTTCTTC.

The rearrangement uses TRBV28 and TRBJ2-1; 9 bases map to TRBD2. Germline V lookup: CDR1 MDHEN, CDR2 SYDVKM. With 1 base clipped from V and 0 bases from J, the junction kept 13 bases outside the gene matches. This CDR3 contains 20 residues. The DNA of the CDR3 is TGTGCCAGCAGTTTATACCGCGGTAGCGGGAGCAAAGTCTCCTACAATGAGCAGTTCTTC. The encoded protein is CASSLYRGSGSKVSYNEQFF.

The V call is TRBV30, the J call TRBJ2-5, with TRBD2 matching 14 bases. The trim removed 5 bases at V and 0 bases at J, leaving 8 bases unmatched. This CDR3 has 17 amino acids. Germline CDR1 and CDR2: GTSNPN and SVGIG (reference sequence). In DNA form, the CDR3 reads TGTGCCTGGGGTTTGGGGACTAGCGGGAGATACCAAGAGACCCAGTACTTC. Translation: CAWGLGTSGRYQETQYF.

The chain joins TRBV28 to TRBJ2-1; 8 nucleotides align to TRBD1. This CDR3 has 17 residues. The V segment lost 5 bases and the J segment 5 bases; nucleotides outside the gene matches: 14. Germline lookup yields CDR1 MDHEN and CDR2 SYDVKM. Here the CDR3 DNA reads TGTGCCAGCAGTAGACCCCGGGACAGGCAAACCAACAATGAGCAGTTCTTC. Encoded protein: CASSRPRDRQTNNEQFF.

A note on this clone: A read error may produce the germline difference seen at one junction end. The DNA of the CDR3 is TGCTCCGGGGGGACTAGCGGTTACGAGCAGTACTTC. It specifies CSGGTSGYEQYF. This chain connects TRBV10-3 to TRBJ2-7; 11 positions agree with TRBD2. From germline, CDR1 is ENHRY and CDR2 SYGVKD. CDR3 length: 12 residues.

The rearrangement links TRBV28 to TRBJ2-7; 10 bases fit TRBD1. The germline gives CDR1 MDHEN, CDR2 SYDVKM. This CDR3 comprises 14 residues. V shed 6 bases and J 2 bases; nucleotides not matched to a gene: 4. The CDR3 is CASSEGTGAYEQYF. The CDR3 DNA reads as TGTGCCAGCAGCGAGGGGACAGGGGCCTACGAGCAGTACTTC.

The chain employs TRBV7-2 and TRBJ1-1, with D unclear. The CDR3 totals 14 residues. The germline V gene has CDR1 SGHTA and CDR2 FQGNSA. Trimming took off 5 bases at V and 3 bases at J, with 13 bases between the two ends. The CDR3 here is CASSPVGTHTEAFF. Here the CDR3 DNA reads TGTGCCAGCAGCCCCGTGGGAACACACACTGAAGCTTTCTTT.

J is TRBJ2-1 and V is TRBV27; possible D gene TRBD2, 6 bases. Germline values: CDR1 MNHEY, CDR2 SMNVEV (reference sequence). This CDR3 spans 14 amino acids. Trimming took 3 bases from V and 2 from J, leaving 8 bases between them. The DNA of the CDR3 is TGTGCCAGCAGTTTCTGGGGGGCCTACAATGAGCAGTTCTTC. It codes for CASSFWGAYNEQFF.

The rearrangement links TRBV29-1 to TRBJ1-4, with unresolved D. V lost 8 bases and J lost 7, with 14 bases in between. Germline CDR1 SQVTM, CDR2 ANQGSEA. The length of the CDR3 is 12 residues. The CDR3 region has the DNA TGCAGCCTTCGGGTACTCGGTGAAAAACTGTTTTTT. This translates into CSLRVLGEKLFF.

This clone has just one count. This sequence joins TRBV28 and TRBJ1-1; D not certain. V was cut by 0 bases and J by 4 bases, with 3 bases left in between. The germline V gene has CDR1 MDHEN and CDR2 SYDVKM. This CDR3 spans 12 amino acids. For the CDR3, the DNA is TGTGCCAGCAGTTTATGGAGCACTGAAGCTTTCTTT. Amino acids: CASSLWSTEAFF. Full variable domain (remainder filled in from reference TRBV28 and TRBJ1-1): DVKVTQSSRYLVKRTGEKVFLECVQDMDHENMFWYRQDPGLGLRLIYFSYDVKMKEKGDIPEGYSVSREKKERFSLILESASTNQTSMYLCASSLWSTEAFFGQGTRLTVV.

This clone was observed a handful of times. This CDR3 is CSVSSSSDTEAFF. CDR3 nucleotides: TGCAGCGTTTCATCAAGTTCGGACACTGAAGCTTTCTTT. This chain links TRBV29-1 with TRBJ1-1; no firm D call. Germline CDR1 and CDR2: SQVTM and ANQGSEA. The V and J ends lost 5 bases and 3 bases respectively, with 13 bases between them. This CDR3 has 13 amino acids.

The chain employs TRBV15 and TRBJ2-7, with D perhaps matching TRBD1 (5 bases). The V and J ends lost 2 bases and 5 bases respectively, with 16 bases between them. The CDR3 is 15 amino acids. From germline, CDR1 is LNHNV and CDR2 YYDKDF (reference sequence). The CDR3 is CATSRPGQGVHEQYF. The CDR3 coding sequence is TGTGCCACCAGCAGACCGGGTCAAGGGGTCCACGAGCAGTACTTC.